This entry describes one T cell receptor beta chain. The data originate from a study of blood T cell repertoires in COVID-19. Background on the study: Material from acute and convalescent COVID-19 was sourced from the United States, Italy and Spain. T cells, B-cell-depleted T cells, or PBMCs supplied cDNA or gDNA.

As processed by the authors: The assay estimated nucleated cells by amplifying reference gene primers. Sequenced by immunoSEQ multiplex PCR; TCRdb stores in-frame clones only, minus some. That table supplies the V and J calls and clone size; D and trimming were determined from the DNA. The data hold approximately 210,000 clones, with about 86% observed a single time. The receptor comes from a woman aged 70-85 years with acute or convalescent COVID-19. The sequencing input was peripheral blood.

CDR3 in amino acids: CASSEPLTGRDTQYF. The CDR3 nucleotides read TGTGCCAGCAGTGAACCCCTGACAGGCCGAGATACGCAGTATTTT. The rearrangement uses TRBV25-1 and TRBJ2-3; D is possibly TRBD1 (6 bases). Germline V gene data show CDR1 as MGHDK and CDR2 as SYGVNS. Trimming took off 2 bases at V and 5 bases at J, with 14 bases between the two ends. The CDR3 spans 15 residues.